The rows below give T cell receptor beta chains drawn from one sample of a study of blood T cell repertoires in COVID-19. Only in-frame clones appear in the TCRdb table, and some are missing; sequencing was by immunoSEQ multiplex PCR. This table has roughly 250,000 clones, more than 75% appearing once. The specimen was peripheral blood. These receptors were obtained from a woman aged 60-70 years with active or convalescent COVID-19. Both conserved end residues are part of each CDR3. Fields, in order: J gene, V gene, clone size, D gene, CDR3 protein, CDR3 DNA. D genes are given only for firm matches. The size field is filled for only some rows; it gives once, few, many or a size class.

TRBJ1-4 | TRBV30 | - | - | CAWSGDMGNEKLFF | TGTGCCTGGAGTGGGGACATGGGGAATGAAAAACTGTTTTTT
TRBJ1-1 | TRBV6-5 | - | - | CASSYRRNVGSEAFF | TGTGCCAGCAGTTACAGGAGGAACGTTGGGTCTGAAGCTTTCTTT
TRBJ1-1 | TRBV18 | - | - | CASSTGGPEAFF | TGTGCCAGCTCCACGGGGGGGCCTGAAGCTTTCTTT
TRBJ2-2 | TRBV3-1/TRBV3-2 | - | TRBD2 | CASLAGGGTGELFF | TGTGCCAGCCTAGCGGGGGGAGGTACCGGGGAGCTGTTTTTT
TRBJ2-1 | TRBV15 | once | TRBD2 | CATRAGGRGSYNEQFF | TGTGCCACCAGAGCGGGGGGGCGAGGCTCCTACAATGAGCAGTTCTTC
TRBJ2-1 | TRBV27 | once | - | CASSFSVYSYNEQFF | TGTGCCAGCAGTTTTAGTGTCTACTCCTACAATGAGCAGTTCTTC
TRBJ1-4 | TRBV13 | - | TRBD1 | CASSPRTGGGEKLFF | TGTGCCAGCAGCCCTCGGACAGGGGGAGGAGAAAAACTGTTTTTT
TRBJ2-7 | TRBV5-4 | - | - | CASSLAVGAGGSRYEQYF | TGTGCCAGCAGCTTGGCCGTCGGGGCAGGGGGGAGCAGGTACGAGCAGTACTTC
TRBJ2-1 | TRBV19 | - | TRBD1 | CASSIRGQGAYNEQFF | TGTGCCAGTAGTATTAGGGGACAGGGGGCTTACAATGAGCAGTTCTTC
TRBJ1-5 | TRBV5-1 | - | - | CASSFGVEGNQPQHF | TGCGCCAGCAGCTTCGGGGTCGAAGGCAATCAGCCCCAGCATTTT
TRBJ2-1 | TRBV5-8 | - | TRBD2 | CASSGRLAGVFDEQFF | TGTGCCAGCAGCGGCCGACTAGCGGGGGTTTTTGATGAGCAGTTCTTC
TRBJ2-3 | TRBV11-3 | - | TRBD2 | CASSIEALGLAATSTDTQYF | TGTGCCAGCAGTATAGAGGCTCTGGGACTAGCGGCAACTAGCACAGATACGCAGTATTTT
TRBJ1-2 | TRBV30 | - | - | CAWTGAYGYTF | TGTGCCTGGACGGGAGCCTATGGCTACACCTTC
TRBJ2-7 | TRBV2 | - | - | CASSPRQTYEQYF | TGTGCCAGCAGCCCGCGTCAAACCTACGAGCAGTACTTC
TRBJ1-2 | TRBV11-2 | - | TRBD1 | CASSFLRGTGGIEGGYTF | TGTGCCAGCAGCTTCCTCAGAGGGACAGGGGGTATTGAAGGAGGCTACACCTTC
TRBJ1-5 | TRBV30 | - | - | CAWTAGADQPQHF | TGTGCCTGGACAGCAGGGGCCGATCAGCCCCAGCATTTT
TRBJ2-1 | TRBV7-9 | - | - | CASSFSGTYEQFF | TGTGCCAGCAGCTTCTCAGGGACATATGAGCAGTTCTTC
TRBJ2-1 | TRBV5-1 | - | TRBD1 | CASSLGQGAYNEQFF | TGCGCCAGCAGCTTGGGGCAGGGGGCGTACAATGAGCAGTTCTTC
TRBJ2-4 | TRBV7-9 | - | - | CASSSFWSDIQYF | TGTGCCAGCAGCTCTTTTTGGTCAGACATTCAGTACTTC
TRBJ1-6 | TRBV12-5 | - | TRBD1 | CASGLQVATGPSSNSPLHF | TGTGCTAGTGGTCTCCAAGTCGCGACAGGGCCAAGCTCTAATTCACCCCTCCACTTT
TRBJ1-2 | TRBV30 | - | - | CASGSRGGGYGYTF | TGTGCCTCAGGATCACGGGGGGGCGGCTATGGCTACACCTTC
TRBJ2-2 | TRBV2 | - | - | CASSESGVGAGELFF | TGTGCCAGCAGTGAATCGGGGGTGGGGGCCGGGGAGCTGTTTTTT
TRBJ1-1 | TRBV19 | - | - | CASSIDRRGMNTEAFF | TGTGCCAGTAGTATAGACCGCAGGGGCATGAACACTGAAGCTTTCTTT
TRBJ1-5 | TRBV6-5 | - | TRBD1 | CASSSTGVFHNQPQHF | TGTGCCAGCAGTTCTACAGGGGTCTTCCATAATCAGCCCCAGCATTTT
TRBJ1-2 | TRBV5-1 | few | TRBD1 | CASSTGANYGYTF | TGCGCCAGCAGTACAGGGGCGAACTATGGCTACACCTTC
TRBJ1-1 | TRBV6-5 | once | - | CASTPSGPNTEAFF | TGTGCCAGCACCCCTTCAGGCCCGAACACTGAAGCTTTCTTT
TRBJ2-3 | TRBV6-5 | - | - | CASSNPGHTDTQYF | TGTGCCAGCAGCAACCCGGGACACACAGATACGCAGTATTTT
TRBJ2-5 | TRBV7-9 | few | TRBD2 | CASSLPTSGGQTQETQYF | TGTGCCAGCAGCTTACCGACTAGCGGGGGGCAAACCCAAGAGACCCAGTACTTC
TRBJ2-2 | TRBV9 | - | TRBD2 | CASSGSGGYTGELFF | TGTGCCAGCAGCGGGTCGGGGGGTTACACCGGGGAGCTGTTTTTT
TRBJ2-7 | TRBV11-2 | - | TRBD1 | CASSPTGASRYEQYF | TGTGCCAGCAGCCCTACAGGGGCCTCACGCTACGAGCAGTACTTC
TRBJ2-7 | TRBV29-1 | - | - | CSVEIHYEQYF | TGCAGCGTTGAAATACACTACGAGCAGTACTTC
TRBJ1-1 | TRBV7-8 | - | TRBD1 | CASSFGQGANTEAFF | TGTGCCAGCAGCTTCGGACAGGGGGCGAACACTGAAGCTTTCTTT
TRBJ1-1 | TRBV2 | - | TRBD1 | CASREGTGGTMNTEAFF | TGTGCCAGCAGGGAAGGGACAGGGGGAACCATGAACACTGAAGCTTTCTTT
TRBJ1-6 | TRBV3-1/TRBV3-2 | - | - | CASSQGGLGSPLHF | TGTGCCAGCAGCCAAGGCGGTCTGGGTTCACCCCTCCACTTT
TRBJ1-3 | TRBV30 | - | TRBD1 | CAWSVRLGQASSGNTIYF | TGTGCCTGGAGTGTACGGTTGGGACAGGCGAGCTCTGGAAACACCATATATTTT
TRBJ2-3 | TRBV3-1/TRBV3-2 | once | - | CASTLGYSTDTQYF | TGTGCCAGCACCCTCGGGTATAGCACAGATACGCAGTATTTT
TRBJ2-5 | TRBV27 | - | TRBD2 | CASSPRASGEKTQYF | TGTGCCAGCAGTCCAAGGGCTAGCGGGGAGAAGACCCAGTACTTC
TRBJ2-7 | TRBV19 | - | - | CASSPGGLDSYEQYF | TGTGCCAGTAGCCCGGGGGGCCTCGACTCCTACGAGCAGTACTTC
TRBJ2-7 | TRBV11-2 | - | - | CASSSVVVSSYEQYF | TGTGCCAGCAGCTCGGTTGTCGTAAGCTCCTACGAGCAGTACTTC
TRBJ1-5 | TRBV5-6 | - | - | CASSHGSFNQPQHF | TGTGCCAGCAGCCACGGTAGCTTCAATCAGCCCCAGCATTTT
TRBJ2-7 | TRBV10-2 | - | TRBD1 | CASSEWGQGLDEQYF | TGCGCCAGCAGTGAGTGGGGACAGGGGTTGGACGAGCAGTACTTC
TRBJ2-1 | TRBV5-5 | - | - | CASSLELATYYNEQFF | TGTGCCAGCAGCCTTGAGTTAGCGACCTATTACAATGAGCAGTTCTTC
TRBJ1-1 | TRBV15 | - | - | CATSRDKGSSWAFF | TGTGCCACCAGCAGAGATAAAGGGTCTAGCTGGGCTTTCTTT
TRBJ2-7 | TRBV3-1/TRBV3-2 | - | - | CASSQDLASSYEQYF | TGTGCCAGCAGCCAAGATTTAGCCAGCTCCTACGAGCAGTACTTC
TRBJ1-1 | TRBV10-3 | - | TRBD1 | CATRTGGNTEAFF | TGTGCCACCAGGACAGGGGGGAACACTGAAGCTTTCTTT
TRBJ1-4 | TRBV7-9 | - | TRBD1 | CASSSIAGTGARAKEKLFF | TGTGCCAGCAGCTCCATAGCCGGGACAGGGGCTCGGGCAAAAGAAAAACTGTTTTTT
TRBJ2-7 | TRBV5-6 | - | TRBD1 | CASSHLQGAEQYF | TGTGCCAGCAGCCACCTACAGGGGGCCGAGCAGTACTTC
TRBJ2-2 | TRBV19 | - | - | CASRDRFTGELFF | TGTGCCAGTAGGGACAGATTCACCGGGGAGCTGTTTTTT
TRBJ1-5 | TRBV18 | few | - | CASSPRAWDQPQHF | TGTGCCAGCTCACCACGAGCGTGGGATCAGCCCCAGCATTTT